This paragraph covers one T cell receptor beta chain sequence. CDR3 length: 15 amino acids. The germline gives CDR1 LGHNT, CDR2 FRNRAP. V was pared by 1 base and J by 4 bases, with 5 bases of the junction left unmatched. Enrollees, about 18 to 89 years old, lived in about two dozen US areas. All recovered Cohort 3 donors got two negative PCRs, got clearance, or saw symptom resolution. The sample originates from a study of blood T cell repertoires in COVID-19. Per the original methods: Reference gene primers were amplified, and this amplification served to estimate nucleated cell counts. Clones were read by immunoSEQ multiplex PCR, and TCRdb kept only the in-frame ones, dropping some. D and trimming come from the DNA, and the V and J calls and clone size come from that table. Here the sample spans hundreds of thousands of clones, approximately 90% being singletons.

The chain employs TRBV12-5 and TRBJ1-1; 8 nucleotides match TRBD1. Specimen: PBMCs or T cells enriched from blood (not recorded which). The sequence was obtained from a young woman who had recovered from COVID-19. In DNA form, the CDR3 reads TGTGCTAGTGGTTTGGGGACAGGGAGGAGCACTGAAGCTTTCTTT. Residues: CASGLGTGRSTEAFF. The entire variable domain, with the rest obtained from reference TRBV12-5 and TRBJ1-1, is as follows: DARVTQTPRHKVTEMGQEVTMRCQPILGHNTVFWYRQTMMQGLELLAYFRNRAPLDDSGMPKDRFSAEMPDATLATLKIQPSEPRDSAVYFCASGLGTGRSTEAFFGQGTRLTVV.